The 25 T cell receptor beta chains presented below share a single source sample, sequenced in a study of vaccination effects on CD4 cells after COVID-19. Following an approximately ten-day culture, CD4+ T cells were purified. Their SARS-CoV-2 infection, verified by PCR, occurred between March and December 2020. Subjects were given two BNT162b2 or mRNA-1273 vaccine doses. Libraries were prepared by immunoSEQ multiplex PCR; TCRdb keeps only in-frame clonotypes and omits some of them. This repertoire shows nearly 35,000 clones, around 80% found once; its top ten account for around 6.6%. Their antigens remain unidentified. The sequencing used CD4+ T cells from PBMCs cultured without peptide, collected after COVID-19 vaccination. The receptors were gathered from a human donor who had a prior SARS-CoV-2 infection.

This clone came up once. This sequence joins TRBV6-1 and TRBJ2-7; no firm D call. This CDR3 region has 13 residues. CDR1 MNHNS and CDR2 SASEGT come from the germline V gene. The V end lost 2 bases, the J end lost 2 bases, and 7 bases lay between the germline ends. The CDR3, as DNA: TGTGCCAGCAGTGAATATTATACCTACGAGCAGTACTTC. It yields the protein CASSEYYTYEQYF.

The rearrangement links TRBV5-1 to TRBJ2-2; 8 nucleotides match TRBD1. The germline CDR1 and CDR2 sequences are SGHRS and YFSETQ. This CDR3 spans 15 amino acids. The V and J ends lost 4 bases and 6 bases, in that order; junction bases with no gene match: 8. The CDR3 loop is CASSPTGVNAGELFF. CDR3 bases: TGCGCCAGCAGCCCGACAGGGGTTAATGCCGGGGAGCTGTTTTTT.

The chain has TRBV6-5 and TRBJ2-1; 9 nucleotides line up with TRBD1. The CDR3 consists of 15 residues. The V and J ends lost 6 bases and 3 bases, in that order; junction bases with no gene match: 6. The germline CDR1 and CDR2 sequences are MNHEY and SVGAGI. The CDR3 is CASSRQGVNYNEQFF. Here the CDR3 DNA reads TGTGCCAGCAGCAGACAGGGGGTTAACTACAATGAGCAGTTCTTC.

The chain carries TRBV15 and TRBJ1-5; D is uncertain. Germline CDR1 is LNHNV and CDR2 is YYDKDF (reference sequence). The CDR3 extends over 16 amino acids. Trimming removed 0 bases from V and 7 bases from J, with 16 bases in between. CDR3 coding DNA: TGTGCCACCAGCAGAGACCAAACCGGTGCGAACCAGCCCCAGCATTTT. As protein: CATSRDQTGANQPQHF. Filled out from reference TRBV15 and TRBJ1-5, the complete variable domain reads DAMVIQNPRYQVTQFGKPVTLSCSQTLNHNVMYWYQQKSSQAPKLLFHYYDKDFNNEADTPDNFQSRRPNTSFCFLDIRSPGLGDTAMYLCATSRDQTGANQPQHFGDGTRLSIL.

This rearrangement joins TRBV4-1 to TRBJ2-3; D is undetermined. The CDR3 has 17 residues. Germline V lookup: CDR1 MGHRA, CDR2 YSYEKL. V was shortened by 3 bases and J by 8 bases, with 24 bases between the two germline ends. The CDR3 DNA reads TGCGCCAGCAGCCAGGAAAAAAAGTTCTTCTTTCCTGGTACGCAGTATTTT. As protein: CASSQEKKFFFPGTQYF.

This clone was seen a handful of times. The chain employs TRBV14 and TRBJ2-7; 10 positions agree with TRBD1. Germline V gene lookup returns CDR1 SGHDN and CDR2 FVKESK. The CDR3 is made up of 14 amino acids. The CDR3 protein is CASSRGLDRGGFSV. The CDR3 region has the DNA TGTGCCAGCAGCCGGGGCCTGGACAGGGGGGGGTTTTCAGTC.

The chain joins TRBV19 to TRBJ1-4; D possibly corresponds to TRBD1 (5 bases). The V gene lost 5 bases and the J gene lost 5 bases, with 15 bases spanning the gap. From germline, CDR1 is LNHDA and CDR2 SQIVND (reference sequence). The CDR3 is made up of 15 amino acids. In DNA, the CDR3 is TGTGCCAGTAGTTTGTCGGGACGGAGGAATGAAAAACTGTTTTTT. Encoded protein: CASSLSGRRNEKLFF.

CDR3 coding DNA: TGTGCCAGCAGTTCCCGTAGCGGAACGTACCAAGAGACCCAGTACTTC. This gives the protein CASSSRSGTYQETQYF. This sequence joins TRBV6-2 or TRBV6-3 and TRBJ2-5, with TRBD2 as a possible D gene (6 bases). Germline lookup yields CDR1 MNHEY and CDR2 SVGEGT. Trimming removed 4 bases at V and 0 bases at J, with 15 bases between. The CDR3 is 16 amino acids.

CDR3 sequence (DNA): TGCGCCAGCAGCCAAGCAGGGTGGGGGGGCACCGGGGAGCTGTTTTTT. Amino acids: CASSQAGWGGTGELFF. The chain employs TRBV4-1 and TRBJ2-2; 7 bases line up with TRBD2. V lost 1 base, J lost 4 bases, and 6 bases stayed unmatched. The germline gives CDR1 MGHRA, CDR2 YSYEKL. The CDR3 loop spans 16 amino acids.

V gene TRBV2 combines with J gene TRBJ2-7, with D unresolved. V was clipped by 6 bases and J by 2 bases, with 17 bases between them. The length of the CDR3 is 15 residues. Germline CDR1 SNHLY, CDR2 FYNNEI. Here the CDR3 DNA reads TGTGCCAGCAGGACACGGCGAACCTCCCCCTACGAGCAGTACTTC. It encodes CASRTRRTSPYEQYF.

The chain joins TRBV29-1 to TRBJ2-1; 7 bases agree with TRBD2. CDR1 SQVTM and CDR2 ANQGSEA come from the germline V gene. Trimming cost V 3 bases and J 10 bases; bases outside gene matches: 12. This CDR3 spans 14 amino acids. CDR3 in amino acids: CSVDSRGGPEEQFF. CDR3 DNA sequence: TGCAGCGTTGATTCTCGCGGGGGACCTGAGGAGCAGTTCTTC.

Regarding this clone: An end of the junction does not agree with germline; a read error may underlie this. The chain couples TRBV10-3 to TRBJ2-1; D might be TRBD2 (6 bases). This CDR3 is built from 12 residues. From germline, CDR1 is ENHRY and CDR2 SYGVKD. CDR3 region: CAISERPGTQVF. The CDR3 bases are TGTGCCATCAGTGAGCGCCCCGGGACTCAAGTCTTC.

The V call is TRBV5-1, the J call TRBJ2-1; tentatively, D is TRBD1 or TRBD2 (5 bases each). The germline CDR1 and CDR2 sequences are SGHRS and YFSETQ. V was cut by 2 bases and J by 6 bases, with 15 bases left in between. The CDR3 covers 15 residues. The CDR3 is CASSFGGSPANEQFF. As DNA, the CDR3 is TGCGCCAGCAGCTTTGGGGGATCGCCCGCCAATGAGCAGTTCTTC.

The chain links TRBV4-3 to TRBJ2-4; D is unclear. The germline V gene has CDR1 LGHNA and CDR2 YSLEER. Trimming shortened V by 1 base and J by 6 bases, and 7 bases separated the two germline ends. The CDR3 has 13 amino acids. In DNA form, the CDR3 reads TGCGCCAGCAGCCAAGGTCTTGGAAACATTCAGTACTTC. This codes for CASSQGLGNIQYF.

This rearrangement joins TRBV6-5 to TRBJ2-1, with D unresolved. The CDR3 totals 14 residues. Trimming pared 8 bases from V and 4 bases from J, leaving 15 bases between. Germline assignment: CDR1 MNHEY and CDR2 SVGAGI. The CDR3 protein is CASALLSRYNEQFF. In DNA, the CDR3 is TGTGCCAGCGCACTCCTGAGTCGATACAATGAGCAGTTCTTC.

This clone showed up just a few times. This chain joins TRBV13 and TRBJ2-1; 10 nucleotides match TRBD2. The CDR3 length is 13 residues. V lost 4 bases and J lost 8; bases outside the gene matches: 2. Germline CDR1 PRHDT, CDR2 FYEKMQ (reference sequence). The CDR3 DNA follows: TGTGCCAGCAGCTCTAGCGGGAGCTATGAGCAGTTCTTC. Its translation is CASSSSGSYEQFF.

This clone was observed once. V usage is TRBV11-3 and J usage is TRBJ2-2; D call uncertain. In germline, CDR1 is SGHNT, CDR2 YENEEA. The CDR3 loop spans 14 amino acids. Deletions cut 5 bases from V and 4 bases from J, with 11 bases between. CDR3 DNA: TGTGCCAGCAGCCTCTTAGGATTCACCGGGGAGCTGTTTTTT. Protein sequence: CASSLLGFTGELFF.

The chain carries TRBV5-1 and TRBJ1-2; maybe TRBD1 (5 bases). This CDR3 is built from 15 residues. Germline V gives CDR1 SGHRS, CDR2 YFSETQ. V dropped 0 bases and J dropped 6 bases, with 15 bases sitting between them. CDR3 sequence reads: CASSLAGTSVDGYTF. The CDR3 nucleotides read TGCGCCAGCAGCTTGGCCGGGACCTCCGTCGATGGCTACACCTTC.

The gene calls are TRBV7-2 and TRBJ2-5; D not certain. V gave up 5 bases and J gave up 5 bases, with 12 bases separating them. The CDR3 is 13 amino acids. Germline lookup yields CDR1 SGHTA and CDR2 FQGNSA. The CDR3 loop is CASSPRSSETQYF. The CDR3 bases are TGTGCCAGCAGCCCCAGGAGTTCGGAGACCCAGTACTTC.

The J gene is TRBJ2-5, the V gene TRBV11-2; D is possibly TRBD2 (6 bases). The CDR3 has 15 residues. CDR1 SGHAT and CDR2 FQNNGV come from the germline V gene. The ends were cut back, 2 bases at V and 2 bases at J, with 12 bases in the middle. The CDR3 DNA reads as TGTGCCAGCAGCTTAAAGGGACTGGGACAAGAGACCCAGTACTTC. It encodes CASSLKGLGQETQYF. Drawing the rest from reference TRBV11-2 and TRBJ2-5, the complete variable domain is EAGVAQSPRYKIIEKRQSVAFWCNPISGHATLYWYQQILGQGPKLLIQFQNNGVVDDSQLPKDRFSAERLKGVDSTLKIQPAKLEDSAVYLCASSLKGLGQETQYFGPGTRLLVL.

The CDR3 nucleotides read TGCGCCAGCAGCCAACCCCCGGGACTAGCGGGAGTCAATGAGCAGTTCTTC. It encodes CASSQPPGLAGVNEQFF. The V call is TRBV4-3, the J call TRBJ2-1; 14 nucleotides match TRBD2. CDR3 length equals 17 residues. V was pared by 2 bases and J by 6 bases, with 6 bases of the junction left unmatched. Germline V gene lookup returns CDR1 LGHNA and CDR2 YSLEER.

This clone has only one observation. The CDR3, as DNA: TGTGCCAGCAGCGTATCCGGGTCGAACACCGGGGAGCTGTTTTTT. The encoded protein is CASSVSGSNTGELFF. The V gene is TRBV9, the J gene TRBJ2-2; D is undetermined. This CDR3 contains 15 residues. Germline V gene lookup returns CDR1 SGDLS and CDR2 YYNGEE. Trimming took 1 base from V and 0 from J, leaving 7 bases between them. Full variable domain (missing parts from reference TRBV9 and TRBJ2-2): DSGVTQTPKHLITATGQRVTLRCSPRSGDLSVYWYQQSLDQGLQFLIQYYNGEERAKGNILERFSAQQFPDLHSELNLSSLELGDSALYFCASSVSGSNTGELFFGEGSRLTVL.

This chain joins TRBV7-9 and TRBJ2-7; 7 bases match TRBD1. V shed 4 bases, J shed 4 bases, and the junction held 7 bases outside the gene matches. Germline assignment: CDR1 SEHNR and CDR2 FQNEAQ (reference sequence). The CDR3 totals 14 residues. The CDR3 DNA is TGTGCCAGCAGCTACCCCGGGACAGTTTACGAGCAGTACTTC. Amino acids: CASSYPGTVYEQYF.

The chain recombines TRBV19 with TRBJ1-5; D is unresolved. The CDR3 is 12 amino acids. V lost 1 base and J lost 9, with 7 bases in between. The germline V gene encodes CDR1 LNHDA and CDR2 SQIVND (reference sequence). The CDR3: CASSIAAGPQHF. The DNA of the CDR3 is TGTGCCAGTAGTATAGCGGCGGGGCCCCAGCATTTT.

This clone was seen only once. The chain carries TRBV5-1 and TRBJ2-7; the D gene is possibly TRBD1 (7 bases). The germline V gene encodes CDR1 SGHRS and CDR2 YFSETQ. The CDR3 contains 13 residues. Trimming stripped 7 bases from V and 4 bases from J, with 15 bases between. The CDR3 protein is CASAGQTYYEQYF. The CDR3 coding sequence is TGCGCCAGCGCGGGACAGACCTATTACGAGCAGTACTTC.